A single sample gave rise to the 6 T cell receptor beta chains below, sequenced in a study of blood T cell repertoires in COVID-19. Clones were sequenced by immunoSEQ multiplex PCR, and TCRdb holds only the in-frame ones, with some missing. The table includes approximately 200,000 clones, approximately 92% detected once. Sequences were obtained from PBMCs or T cells enriched from blood (not recorded which). Every receptor here comes from a woman in her thirties or forties with acute COVID-19.

This clone was detected a few times. The V and J genes are TRBV12-3 or TRBV12-4 and TRBJ1-2, with 9 bases fitting TRBD1. J lost 6 bases, V lost 6 bases, and 5 bases had no gene match. The CDR3 has 13 residues. The CDR3, as DNA: TGTGCCAGCAGCTGGGACAGGGCCCATGGCTACACCTTC. This gives the protein CASSWDRAHGYTF.

The rearrangement uses TRBV18 and TRBJ2-3, with 9 bases lining up with TRBD2. The CDR3 runs to 16 residues. After removal of 5 bases from V and 5 bases from J, the junction contained 11 bases not matched to a gene. Germline lookup yields CDR1 KGHSH and CDR2 LQKENI. The CDR3 DNA reads as TGTGCCAGCTCAAGAGCAACAGCGGGGGGTCAAGATACGCAGTATTTT. Encoded protein: CASSRATAGGQDTQYF.

The chain uses TRBV4-2 and TRBJ2-7; D may be TRBD2 (7 bases). Looked up from germline, CDR1 is LGHNA and CDR2 is YNFKEQ. CDR3 length: 16 residues. V gave up 0 bases and J gave up 6 bases, with 18 bases separating them. CDR3 sequence reads: CASSQDLEGGQGEQYF. In nucleotides, the CDR3 is TGTGCCAGCAGCCAAGATCTGGAGGGGGGGCAAGGCGAGCAGTACTTC.

The chain uses TRBV7-2 and TRBJ1-1; 7 positions match TRBD1. Looked up from germline, CDR1 is SGHTA and CDR2 is FQGNSA. J lost 1 base, V lost 5 bases, and 4 bases had no gene match. The CDR3 is 14 residues long. The DNA for the CDR3 is TGTGCCAGCAGCCCAGGGGGATGGAACACTGAAGCTTTCTTT. Protein sequence: CASSPGGWNTEAFF.

V gene TRBV27 combines with J gene TRBJ2-1, with TRBD2 identical over 10 bases. V dropped 4 bases and J dropped 6; count of bases not matched to a gene: 12. This CDR3 region has 17 residues. Germline loops: CDR1 MNHEY, CDR2 SMNVEV (reference sequence). The DNA of the CDR3 is TGTGCCAGCAGTTATAGGCTGGCTAGCGGGGGCCTCAATGAGCAGTTCTTC. Its protein is CASSYRLASGGLNEQFF.

The chain is built from TRBV11-2 and TRBJ2-1, with D possibly being TRBD1 (6 bases). CDR1 SGHAT and CDR2 FQNNGV come from the germline V gene. Deletions cut 0 bases from V and 6 bases from J, with 9 bases between. There are 14 residues in the CDR3. CDR3 loop: CASSLEPGVNEQFF. The CDR3 nucleotides are TGTGCCAGCAGCTTAGAGCCAGGGGTCAATGAGCAGTTCTTC.